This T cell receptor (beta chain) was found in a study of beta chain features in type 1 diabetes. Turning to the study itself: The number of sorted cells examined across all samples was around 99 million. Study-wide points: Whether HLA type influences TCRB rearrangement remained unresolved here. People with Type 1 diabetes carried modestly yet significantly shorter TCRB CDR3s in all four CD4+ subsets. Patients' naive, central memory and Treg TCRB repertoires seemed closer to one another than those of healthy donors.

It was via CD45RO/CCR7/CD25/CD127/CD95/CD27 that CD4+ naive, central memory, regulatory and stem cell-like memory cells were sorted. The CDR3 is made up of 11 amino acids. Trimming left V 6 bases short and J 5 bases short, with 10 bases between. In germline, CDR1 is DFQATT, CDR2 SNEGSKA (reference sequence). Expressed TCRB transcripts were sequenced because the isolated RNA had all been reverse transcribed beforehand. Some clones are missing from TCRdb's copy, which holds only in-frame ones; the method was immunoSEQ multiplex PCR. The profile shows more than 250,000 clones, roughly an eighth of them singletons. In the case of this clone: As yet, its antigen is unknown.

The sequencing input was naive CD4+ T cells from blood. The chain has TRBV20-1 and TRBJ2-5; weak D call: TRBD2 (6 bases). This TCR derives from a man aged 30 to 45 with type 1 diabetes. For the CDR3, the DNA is TGCAGTGCCCTTAGCGGTGAGACCCAGTACTTC. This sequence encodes CSALSGETQYF.